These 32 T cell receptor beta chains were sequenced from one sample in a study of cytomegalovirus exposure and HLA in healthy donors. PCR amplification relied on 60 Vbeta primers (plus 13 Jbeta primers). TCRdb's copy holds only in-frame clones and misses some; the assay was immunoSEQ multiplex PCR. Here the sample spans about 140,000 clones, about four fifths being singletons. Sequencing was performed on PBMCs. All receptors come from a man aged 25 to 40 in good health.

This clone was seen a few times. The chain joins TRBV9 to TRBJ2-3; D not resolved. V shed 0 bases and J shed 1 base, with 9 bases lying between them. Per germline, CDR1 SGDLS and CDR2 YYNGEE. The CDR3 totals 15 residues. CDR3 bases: TGTGCCAGCAGCGTAGATACATCCCGCACAGATACGCAGTATTTT. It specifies CASSVDTSRTDTQYF.

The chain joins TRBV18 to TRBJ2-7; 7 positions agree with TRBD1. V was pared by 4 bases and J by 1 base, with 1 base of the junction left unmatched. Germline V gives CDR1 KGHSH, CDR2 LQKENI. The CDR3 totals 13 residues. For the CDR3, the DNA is TGTGCCAGCTCACTGGGACAGTCCTACGAGCAGTACTTC. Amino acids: CASSLGQSYEQYF.

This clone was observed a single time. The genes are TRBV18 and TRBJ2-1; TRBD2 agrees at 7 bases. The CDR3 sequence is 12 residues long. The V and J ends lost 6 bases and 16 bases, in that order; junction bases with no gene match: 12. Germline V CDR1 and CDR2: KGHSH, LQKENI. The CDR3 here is CASSPKTREYFF. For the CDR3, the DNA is TGTGCCAGCTCCCCGAAGACGCGGGAGTACTTCTTC. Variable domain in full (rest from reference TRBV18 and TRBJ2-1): NAGVMQNPRHLVRRRGQEARLRCSPMKGHSHVYWYRQLPEEGLKFMVYLQKENIIDESGMPKERFSAEFPKEGPSILRIQQVVRGDSAAYFCASSPKTREYFFGPGTRLTVL.

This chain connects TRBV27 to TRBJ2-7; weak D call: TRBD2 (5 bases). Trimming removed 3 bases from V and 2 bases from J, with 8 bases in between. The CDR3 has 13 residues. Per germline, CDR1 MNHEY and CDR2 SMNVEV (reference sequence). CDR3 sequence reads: CASSLGAAYEQYF. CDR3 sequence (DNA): TGTGCCAGCAGTTTGGGAGCGGCCTACGAGCAGTACTTC.

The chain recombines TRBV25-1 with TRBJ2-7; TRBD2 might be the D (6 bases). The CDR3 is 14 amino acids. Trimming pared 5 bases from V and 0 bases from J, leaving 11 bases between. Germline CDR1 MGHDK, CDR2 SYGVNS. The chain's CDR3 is CASSPAGSSYEQYF. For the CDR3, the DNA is TGTGCCAGCAGTCCGGCGGGGAGCTCCTACGAGCAGTACTTC.

The CDR3 protein is CASGLRTSGYNEQFF. In DNA form, the CDR3 reads TGTGCTAGTGGTTTGAGAACTAGCGGATACAATGAGCAGTTCTTC. The chain has TRBV12-5 and TRBJ2-1, with 8 bases aligning to TRBD2. Per the germline V gene, CDR1 is LGHNT and CDR2 is FRNRAP. The CDR3 loop spans 15 amino acids. With 2 bases clipped from V and 4 bases from J, the junction kept 4 bases outside the gene matches.

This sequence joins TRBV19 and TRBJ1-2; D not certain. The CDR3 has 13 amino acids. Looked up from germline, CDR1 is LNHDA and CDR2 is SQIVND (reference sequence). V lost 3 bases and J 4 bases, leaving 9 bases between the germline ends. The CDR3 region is CASSIRRFYGYTF. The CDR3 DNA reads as TGTGCCAGTAGTATCCGCCGGTTCTATGGCTACACCTTC. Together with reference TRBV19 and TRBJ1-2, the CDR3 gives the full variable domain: DGGITQSPKYLFRKEGQNVTLSCEQNLNHDAMYWYRQDPGQGLRLIYYSQIVNDFQKGDIAEGYSVSREKKESFPLTVTSAQKNPTAFYLCASSIRRFYGYTFGSGTRLTVV.

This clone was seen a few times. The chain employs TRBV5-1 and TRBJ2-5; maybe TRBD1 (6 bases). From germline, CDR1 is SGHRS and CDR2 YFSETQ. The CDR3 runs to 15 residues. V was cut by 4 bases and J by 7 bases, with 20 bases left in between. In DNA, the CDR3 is TGCGCCAGCAGCCCTCTCCCGGACAGCCCAGGGACCCAGTACTTC. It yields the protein CASSPLPDSPGTQYF.

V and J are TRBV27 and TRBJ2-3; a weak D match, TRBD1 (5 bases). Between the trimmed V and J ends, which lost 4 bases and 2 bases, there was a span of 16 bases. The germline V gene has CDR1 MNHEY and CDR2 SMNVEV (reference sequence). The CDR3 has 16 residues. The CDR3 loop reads CASSSAKGNPTDTQYF. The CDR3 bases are TGTGCCAGCAGTTCCGCAAAGGGGAACCCCACAGATACGCAGTATTTT.

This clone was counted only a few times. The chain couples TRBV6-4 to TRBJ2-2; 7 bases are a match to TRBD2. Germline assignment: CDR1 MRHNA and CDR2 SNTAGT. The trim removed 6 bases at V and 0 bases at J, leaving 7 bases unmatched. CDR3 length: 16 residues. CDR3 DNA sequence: TGTGCCAGCAGAATAGGGACTACCCCGAACACCGGGGAGCTGTTTTTT. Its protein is CASRIGTTPNTGELFF.

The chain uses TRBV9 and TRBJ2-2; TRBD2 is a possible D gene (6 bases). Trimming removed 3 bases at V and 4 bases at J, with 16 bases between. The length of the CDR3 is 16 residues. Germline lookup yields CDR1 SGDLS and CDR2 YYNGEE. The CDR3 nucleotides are TGTGCCAGCAGCGGTACTAGCCACGGACCCACCGGGGAGCTGTTTTTT. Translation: CASSGTSHGPTGELFF.

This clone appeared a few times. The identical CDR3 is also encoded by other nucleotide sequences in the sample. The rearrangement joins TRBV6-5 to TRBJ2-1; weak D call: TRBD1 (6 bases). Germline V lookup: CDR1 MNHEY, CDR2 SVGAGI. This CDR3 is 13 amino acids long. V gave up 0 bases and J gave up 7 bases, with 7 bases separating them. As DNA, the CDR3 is TGTGCCAGCAGTTACTCGACAGGTAATGAGCAGTTCTTC. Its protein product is CASSYSTGNEQFF.

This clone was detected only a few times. The CDR3 region has the DNA TGTGCCAGCAGCCATTACGGCCGAGCGGGACGGTCGAATGAGCAGTTCTTC. This translates into CASSHYGRAGRSNEQFF. The V call is TRBV7-8, the J call TRBJ2-1; 7 bases agree with TRBD2. Trimming cost V 5 bases and J 7 bases; bases outside gene matches: 17. The germline CDR1 and CDR2 sequences are SGHVS and FQNEAQ. The CDR3 covers 17 residues.

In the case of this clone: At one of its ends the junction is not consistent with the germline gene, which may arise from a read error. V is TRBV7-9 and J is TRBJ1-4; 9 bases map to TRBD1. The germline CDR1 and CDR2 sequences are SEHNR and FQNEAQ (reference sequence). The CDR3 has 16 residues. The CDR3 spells CSSSLAVGTGNEKLFF. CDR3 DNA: TGTTCCAGCAGCTTAGCAGTTGGGACAGGGAATGAAAAACTGTTTTTT. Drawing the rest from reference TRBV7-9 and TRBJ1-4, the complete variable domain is DTGVSQNPRHKITKRGQNVTFRCDPISEHNRLYWYRQTLGQGPEFLTYFQNEAQLEKSRLLSDRFSAERPKGSFSTLEIQRTEQGDSAMYLCSSSLAVGTGNEKLFFGSGTQLSVL.

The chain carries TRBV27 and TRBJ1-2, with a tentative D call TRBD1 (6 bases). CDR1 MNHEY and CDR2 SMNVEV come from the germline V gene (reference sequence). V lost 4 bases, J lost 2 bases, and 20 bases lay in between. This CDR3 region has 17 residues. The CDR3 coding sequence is TGTGCCAGCAGTTCCAATCTTTACCAGGGGCGAAACTATGGCTACACCTTC. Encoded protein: CASSSNLYQGRNYGYTF.

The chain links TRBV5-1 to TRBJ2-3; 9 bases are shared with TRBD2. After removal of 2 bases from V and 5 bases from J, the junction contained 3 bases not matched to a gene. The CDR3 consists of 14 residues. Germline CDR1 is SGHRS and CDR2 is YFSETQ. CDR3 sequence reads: CASSFAGGGDTQYF. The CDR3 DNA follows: TGCGCCAGCAGCTTTGCGGGAGGGGGAGATACGCAGTATTTT.

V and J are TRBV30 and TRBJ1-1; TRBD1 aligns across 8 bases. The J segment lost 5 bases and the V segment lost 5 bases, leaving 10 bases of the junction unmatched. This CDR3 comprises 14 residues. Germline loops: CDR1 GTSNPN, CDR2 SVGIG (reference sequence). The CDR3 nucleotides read TGTGCCTGGCCCCTAGGGACAGGCGGGACTGAAGCTTTCTTT. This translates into CAWPLGTGGTEAFF.

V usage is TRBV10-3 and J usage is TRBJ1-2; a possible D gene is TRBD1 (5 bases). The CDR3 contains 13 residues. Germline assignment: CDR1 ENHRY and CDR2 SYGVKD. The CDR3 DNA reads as TGTGCAAGCGCGGGACCGGGAGTCTATGGCTACACCTTC. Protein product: CASAGPGVYGYTF.

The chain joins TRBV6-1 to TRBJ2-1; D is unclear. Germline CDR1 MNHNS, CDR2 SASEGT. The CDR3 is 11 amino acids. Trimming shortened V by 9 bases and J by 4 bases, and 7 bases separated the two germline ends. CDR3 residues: CASTSYNEQFF. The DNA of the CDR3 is TGTGCCAGTACAAGTTACAATGAGCAGTTCTTC.

CDR3 DNA sequence: TGTGCCAGCAGCTTGGGCGGGGACAGTGGCCTCTACGAGCAGTACTTC. Translating gives CASSLGGDSGLYEQYF. The chain employs TRBV5-6 and TRBJ2-7; possibly TRBD1 for D (7 bases). Germline CDR1 is SGHDT and CDR2 is YYEEEE. With 0 bases removed from V and 3 bases from J, the gap between germline ends came to 16 bases. This CDR3 has 16 residues.

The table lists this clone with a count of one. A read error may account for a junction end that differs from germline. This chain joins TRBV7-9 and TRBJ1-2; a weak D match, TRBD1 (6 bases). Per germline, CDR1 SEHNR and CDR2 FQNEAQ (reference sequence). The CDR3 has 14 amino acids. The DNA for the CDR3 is TGTTCCAGCAGCTTAGAGGACAGTTGGTATGGCTACACCTTC. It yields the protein CSSSLEDSWYGYTF.

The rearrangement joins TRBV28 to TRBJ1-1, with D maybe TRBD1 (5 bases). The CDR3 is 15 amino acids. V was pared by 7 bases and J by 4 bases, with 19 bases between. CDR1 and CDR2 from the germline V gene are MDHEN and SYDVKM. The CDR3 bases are TGTGCCAGCAAGGGATCGAAGGGGAGGGCCACTGAAGCTTTCTTT. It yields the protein CASKGSKGRATEAFF.

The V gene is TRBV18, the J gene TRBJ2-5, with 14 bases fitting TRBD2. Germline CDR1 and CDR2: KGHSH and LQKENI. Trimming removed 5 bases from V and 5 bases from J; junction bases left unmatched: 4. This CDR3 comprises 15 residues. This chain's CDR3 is CASSSGLAGVETQYF. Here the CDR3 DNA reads TGTGCCAGCTCATCGGGACTAGCGGGAGTCGAGACCCAGTACTTC.

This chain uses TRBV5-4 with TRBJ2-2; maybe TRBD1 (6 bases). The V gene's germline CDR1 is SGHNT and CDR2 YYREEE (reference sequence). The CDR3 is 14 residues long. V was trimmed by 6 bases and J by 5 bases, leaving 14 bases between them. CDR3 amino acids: CASTRGDWTGELFF. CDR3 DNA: TGTGCCAGCACCAGGGGCGATTGGACCGGGGAGCTGTTTTTT.

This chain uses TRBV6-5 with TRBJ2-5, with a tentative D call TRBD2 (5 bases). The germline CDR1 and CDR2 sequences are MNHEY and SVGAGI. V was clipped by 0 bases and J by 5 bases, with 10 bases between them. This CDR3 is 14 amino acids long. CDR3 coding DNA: TGTGCCAGCAGTTACTCGGCCGGCGGGGAGACCCAGTACTTC. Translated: CASSYSAGGETQYF.

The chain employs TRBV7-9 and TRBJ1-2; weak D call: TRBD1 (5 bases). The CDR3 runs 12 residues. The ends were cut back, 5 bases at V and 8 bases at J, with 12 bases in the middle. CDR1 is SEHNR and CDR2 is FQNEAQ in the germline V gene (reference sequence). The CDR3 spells CASSPTVYGYTF. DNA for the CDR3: TGTGCCAGCAGCCCGACAGTATACGGCTACACCTTC. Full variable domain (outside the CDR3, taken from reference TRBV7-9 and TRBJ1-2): DTGVSQNPRHKITKRGQNVTFRCDPISEHNRLYWYRQTLGQGPEFLTYFQNEAQLEKSRLLSDRFSAERPKGSFSTLEIQRTEQGDSAMYLCASSPTVYGYTFGSGTRLTVV.

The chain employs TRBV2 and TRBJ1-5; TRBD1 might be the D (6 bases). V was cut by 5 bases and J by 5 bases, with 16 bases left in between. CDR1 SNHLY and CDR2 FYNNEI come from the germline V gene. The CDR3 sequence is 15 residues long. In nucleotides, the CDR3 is TGTGCCAGCAGTCCCGGGACAAGCTTAGATCAGCCCCAGCATTTT. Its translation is CASSPGTSLDQPQHF.

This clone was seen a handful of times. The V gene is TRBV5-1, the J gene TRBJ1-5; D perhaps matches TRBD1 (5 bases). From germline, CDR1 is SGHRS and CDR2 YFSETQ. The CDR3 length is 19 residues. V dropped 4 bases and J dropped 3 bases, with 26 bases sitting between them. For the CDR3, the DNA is TGCGCCAGCAGCCCCGGCCCGGGACTTTACTTAGGAGACAATCAGCCCCAGCATTTT. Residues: CASSPGPGLYLGDNQPQHF.

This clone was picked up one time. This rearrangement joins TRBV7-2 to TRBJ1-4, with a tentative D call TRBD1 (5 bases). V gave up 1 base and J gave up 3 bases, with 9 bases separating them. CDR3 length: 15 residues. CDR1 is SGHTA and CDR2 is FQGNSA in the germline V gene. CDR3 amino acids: CASSLGQGSNEKLFF. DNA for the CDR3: TGTGCCAGCAGCTTAGGTCAGGGATCTAATGAAAAACTGTTTTTT. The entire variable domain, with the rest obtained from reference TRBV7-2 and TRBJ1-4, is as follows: GAGVSQSPSNKVTEKGKDVELRCDPISGHTALYWYRQSLGQGLEFLIYFQGNSAPDKSGLPSDRFSAERTGGSVSTLTIQRTQQEDSAVYLCASSLGQGSNEKLFFGSGTQLSVL.

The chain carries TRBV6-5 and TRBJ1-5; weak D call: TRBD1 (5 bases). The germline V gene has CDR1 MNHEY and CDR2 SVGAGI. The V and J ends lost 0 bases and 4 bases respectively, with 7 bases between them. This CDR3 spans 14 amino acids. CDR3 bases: TGTGCCAGCAGTTACTCAGCAGGGAATCAGCCCCAGCATTTT. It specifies CASSYSAGNQPQHF.

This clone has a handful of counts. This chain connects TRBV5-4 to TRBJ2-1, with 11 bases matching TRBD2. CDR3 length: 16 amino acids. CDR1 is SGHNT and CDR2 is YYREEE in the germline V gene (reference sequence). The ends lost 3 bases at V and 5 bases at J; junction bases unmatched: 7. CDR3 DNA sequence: TGTGCCAGCAGCTCCCGCCAACTAGCGGGAGACAATGAGCAGTTCTTC. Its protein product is CASSSRQLAGDNEQFF.

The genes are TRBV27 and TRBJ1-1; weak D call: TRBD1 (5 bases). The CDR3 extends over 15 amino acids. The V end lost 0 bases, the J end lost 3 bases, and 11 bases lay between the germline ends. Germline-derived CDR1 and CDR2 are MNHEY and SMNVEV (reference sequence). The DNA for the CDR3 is TGTGCCAGCAGTTTATCACGGGGGATGGACACTGAAGCTTTCTTT. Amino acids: CASSLSRGMDTEAFF.